This T cell receptor (beta chain) is from a study of post-analysis software for immune sequencing data (dated by TCRdb to between 2014 and 2017). Broadly, across the study: Recorded disease courses included relapsing-remitting, secondary progressive and progressive-relapsing multiple sclerosis, with some patients lacking subtype annotation. The patient repertoires were set against about eleven previously published healthy control repertoires from donors whose ages ranged from roughly 6 to 27 years. A subset of samples was prepared in parallel using single-end sample barcoding, then pooled and co-amplified after Illumina adapter ligation. Summary of the overall study and its limitations: Several TRBV segments, including TRBV5-6, TRBV5-1 and TRBV20-1, were significantly more frequent in patients than controls. Strong co-clustering of samples prepared in the same batch was shown by direct clustering with F measure, prompting a batch-effect correction. The control group was slightly older than the multiple sclerosis patient group. Compared with controls, multiple sclerosis patients had significantly lower normalized Chao1 diversity, a finding suggesting substantial peripheral T-cell clonal expansion.

To demonstrate the VDJtools post-analysis software, the study profiled TCR beta repertoires from the peripheral blood of 13 young patients with multiple sclerosis. The multiple sclerosis patients were children and adolescents ranging in age from about 6 to 16 years. Trimming takes 0 bases from V and 7 bases from J, and the germline ends sit 12 bases apart. CDR1 is given as DFQATT and CDR2 as SNEGSKA, both from the germline V gene (reference sequence). Reading from cysteine to phenylalanine, the CDR3 counts 13 amino acids. CDR3 DNA only is kept here, 39 bases in frame from base 1. This clonotype was seen at least ten times. This clone's antigen is unknown. The record has no base qualities; no much larger clone is one base away. Library method: PCR. Sequenced using an Illumina HiSeq 2500. To reduce PCR and sequencing biases, unique molecular identifiers were built into the TCR beta cDNA libraries. Every 1 to 10 million input T cells yielded approximately 500,000 cDNA molecules, meaning each molecule approximated one T cell. The same protocol used for the earlier healthy control dataset was applied to prepare and sequence the patient libraries. Within a given batch, samples were prepared together, multiplexed and sequenced on the same HiSeq lane. On the study's bioinformatics: MIGEC handled the raw barcoded reads, throwing out single-read molecular identifier groups before consensus assembly and CDR3 extraction. VDJtools was used for post-analysis of the clonotype tables, with diversity normalized by down-sampling every dataset to the smallest sample size. To correct batch-related cross-sample contamination, repertoire overlap clustering matched CDR3 amino acid sequences but not nucleotide sequences. TCRdb handled the public reads itself, with Q25 trimming in fastp and clone calling in MiXCR, and kept productive beta chains. Rows are combined by CDR3 protein, so each entry shows the most common genes and DNA. None of the V and J calls come from the authors' own analysis; TCRdb made them. The sample table records fewer than 700,000 distinct CDR3 sequences; 44% of these occur just once. The ten top clones hold roughly 1.7% of the sample.

This chain joins TRBV20-1 to TRBJ2-5; 5 matching bases give a weak D call of TRBD1. This TCR derives from a girl aged 10-17 years with multiple sclerosis. Sequencing was done on a sample of blood. CDR3 region: CSARDQGRGTQYF. Read as DNA, the sequence is TGCAGTGCTAGAGATCAGGGCCGTGGGACCCAGTACTTC.